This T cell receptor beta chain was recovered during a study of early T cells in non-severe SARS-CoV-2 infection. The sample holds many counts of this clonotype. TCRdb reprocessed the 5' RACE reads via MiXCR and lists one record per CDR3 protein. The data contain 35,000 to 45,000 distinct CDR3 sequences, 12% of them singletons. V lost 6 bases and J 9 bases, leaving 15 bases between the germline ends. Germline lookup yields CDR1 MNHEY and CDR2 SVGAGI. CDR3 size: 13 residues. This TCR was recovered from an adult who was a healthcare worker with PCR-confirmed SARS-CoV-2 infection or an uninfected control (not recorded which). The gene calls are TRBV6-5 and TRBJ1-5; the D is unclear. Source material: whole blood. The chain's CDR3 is CASRLDEAAPQHF. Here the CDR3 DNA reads TGTGCCAGCAGACTGGACGAGGCCGCGCCCCAGCATTTT.